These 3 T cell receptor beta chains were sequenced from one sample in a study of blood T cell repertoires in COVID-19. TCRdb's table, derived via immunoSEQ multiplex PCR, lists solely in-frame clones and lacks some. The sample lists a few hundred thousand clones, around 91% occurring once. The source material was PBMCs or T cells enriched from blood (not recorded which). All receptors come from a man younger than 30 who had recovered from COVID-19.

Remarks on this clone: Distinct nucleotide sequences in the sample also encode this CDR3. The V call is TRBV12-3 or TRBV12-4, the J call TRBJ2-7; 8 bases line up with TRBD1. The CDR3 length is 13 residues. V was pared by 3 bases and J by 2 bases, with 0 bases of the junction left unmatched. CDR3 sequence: CASSLTGAYEQYF. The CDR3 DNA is TGTGCCAGCAGTTTGACAGGGGCCTACGAGCAGTACTTC.

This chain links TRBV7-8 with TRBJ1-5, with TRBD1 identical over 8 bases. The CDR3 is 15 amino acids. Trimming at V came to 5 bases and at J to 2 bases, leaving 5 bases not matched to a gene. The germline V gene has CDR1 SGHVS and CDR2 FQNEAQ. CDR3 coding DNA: TGTGCCAGCAGCCATGGACAGGGCGGCAATCAGCCCCAGCATTTT. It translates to CASSHGQGGNQPQHF. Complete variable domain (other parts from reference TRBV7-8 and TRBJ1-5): GAGVSQSPRYKVAKRGQDVALRCDPISGHVSLFWYQQALGQGPEFLTYFQNEAQLDKSGLPSDRFFAERPEGSVSTLKIQRTQQEDSAVYLCASSHGQGGNQPQHFGDGTRLSIL.

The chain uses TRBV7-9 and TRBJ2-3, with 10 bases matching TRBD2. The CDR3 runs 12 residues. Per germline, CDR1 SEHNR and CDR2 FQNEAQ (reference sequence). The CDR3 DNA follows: TGTGCAAGCGGGGGGGACACAGATACGCAGTATTTT. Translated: CASGGDTDTQYF.